These 28 T cell receptor beta chains came from one sample sequenced in a study of OX40 agonist ivuxolimab in advanced cancers. Data came from immunoSEQ multiplex PCR; TCRdb stores just in-frame clones and leaves some out. Among 26,000 or so clones listed, over 85% were seen once. This specimen consisted of CD4+ or CD8+ T cells sorted from blood, obtained in a trial of the OX40 agonist ivuxolimab. These receptors came from an adult with an advanced solid tumor such as melanoma, head and neck, liver or kidney cancer.

J is TRBJ2-1 and V is TRBV25-1; D uncertain. This CDR3 is 17 amino acids long. Germline CDR1 reads MGHDK; CDR2 reads SYGVNS. V was pared by 7 bases and J by 3 bases, with 22 bases between. In nucleotides, the CDR3 is TGTGCCAGCACTCCATCCCATGACCCGCCGGTCTACAATGAGCAGTTCTTC. Translation: CASTPSHDPPVYNEQFF.

This clone was picked up one time. The chain recombines TRBV19 with TRBJ2-2; D is ambiguous. V lost 6 bases, J lost 0 bases, and 8 bases lay in between. The CDR3 covers 14 residues. Per germline, CDR1 LNHDA and CDR2 SQIVND (reference sequence). This chain's CDR3 is CASRWTANTGELFF. CDR3 bases: TGTGCCAGTAGGTGGACCGCGAACACCGGGGAGCTGTTTTTT.

The chain is built from TRBV28 and TRBJ2-7; D is perhaps TRBD1 or TRBD2 (5 bases each). With 6 bases removed from V and 3 bases from J, the gap between germline ends came to 15 bases. In germline, CDR1 is MDHEN, CDR2 SYDVKM. The CDR3 spans 14 residues. CDR3 nucleotide sequence: TGTGCCAGCAGGTCCCCCCGGGACCTCTACGAGCAGTACTTC. Its protein product is CASRSPRDLYEQYF.

The J gene is TRBJ2-7, the V gene TRBV28; 16 nucleotides agree with TRBD2. The V segment lost 7 bases and the J segment 1 base; nucleotides outside the gene matches: 10. The CDR3 runs to 18 residues. CDR1 is MDHEN and CDR2 is SYDVKM in the germline V gene. The CDR3 coding sequence is TGTGCCAGCACCCACGGGACTAGCGGGAGGGCCATGTCCTACGAGCAGTACTTC. Protein sequence: CASTHGTSGRAMSYEQYF. The complete variable domain, with remaining parts taken from reference TRBV28 and TRBJ2-7, reads DVKVTQSSRYLVKRTGEKVFLECVQDMDHENMFWYRQDPGLGLRLIYFSYDVKMKEKGDIPEGYSVSREKKERFSLILESASTNQTSMYLCASTHGTSGRAMSYEQYFGPGTRLTVT.

The chain uses TRBV19 and TRBJ2-2; D assignment may be TRBD1 or TRBD2 (5 bases each). There are 15 residues in the CDR3. Trimming took 6 bases from V and 4 from J, leaving 15 bases between them. The V gene's germline CDR1 is LNHDA and CDR2 SQIVND (reference sequence). This CDR3 is CASRLGTRGTGELFF. The CDR3 nucleotides are TGTGCCAGTAGGCTCGGGACCCGGGGCACCGGGGAGCTGTTTTTT.

As DNA, the CDR3 is TGTGCCAGCCGTCCCCCCGGACCCTACAATGAGCAGTTCTTC. Protein product: CASRPPGPYNEQFF. This chain links TRBV27 with TRBJ2-1; D remains unclear. V lost 8 bases and J 2 bases, leaving 13 bases between the germline ends. Looked up from germline, CDR1 is MNHEY and CDR2 is SMNVEV (reference sequence). The CDR3 runs to 14 residues.

This clone has a handful of counts. The chain has TRBV2 and TRBJ1-2, with 10 bases fitting TRBD1. Germline V gene data show CDR1 as SNHLY and CDR2 as FYNNEI. V lost 6 bases and J lost 6; bases outside the gene matches: 10. CDR3 length: 15 amino acids. The CDR3 DNA reads TGTGCCAGCAGGTACTCCGGGACAGGGGCTCATGGCTACACCTTC. Residues: CASRYSGTGAHGYTF. Supplemented by reference TRBV2 and TRBJ1-2, the full variable domain reads EPEVTQTPSHQVTQMGQEVILRCVPISNHLYFYWYRQILGQKVEFLVSFYNNEISEKSEIFDDQFSVERPDGSNFTLKIRSTKLEDSAMYFCASRYSGTGAHGYTFGSGTRLTVV.

Comment on this clone: Other nucleotide sequences from this sample produce the same CDR3. V usage is TRBV7-9 and J usage is TRBJ2-1, with D hard to call. Germline-derived CDR1 and CDR2 are SEHNR and FQNEAQ (reference sequence). The CDR3 contains 14 residues. The germline V and J ends were trimmed by 2 bases and 4 bases, with 9 bases remaining between them. For the CDR3, the DNA is TGTGCCAGCAGCTTACTGGGCGGATACAATGAGCAGTTCTTC. It yields the protein CASSLLGGYNEQFF. Supplemented by reference TRBV7-9 and TRBJ2-1, the full variable domain reads DTGVSQNPRHKITKRGQNVTFRCDPISEHNRLYWYRQTLGQGPEFLTYFQNEAQLEKSRLLSDRFSAERPKGSFSTLEIQRTEQGDSAMYLCASSLLGGYNEQFFGPGTRLTVL.

The V gene is TRBV5-6, the J gene TRBJ2-7; 13 bases are a match to TRBD2. The V gene end was trimmed by 3 bases and the J gene end by 9 bases; junction bases not matched to a gene: 6. CDR3 length: 14 amino acids. Germline loops: CDR1 SGHDT, CDR2 YYEEEE. The CDR3 here is CASSSGLAGVVQYF. CDR3 nucleotide sequence: TGTGCCAGCAGCTCCGGACTAGCGGGAGTTGTGCAGTACTTC. Based on the CDR3 plus reference TRBV5-6 and TRBJ2-7, the full variable domain is DAGVTQSPTHLIKTRGQQVTLRCSPKSGHDTVSWYQQALGQGPQFIFQYYEEEERQRGNFPDRFSGHQFPNYSSELNVNALLLGDSALYLCASSSGLAGVVQYFGPGTRLTVT.

This rearrangement joins TRBV29-1 to TRBJ2-6, with D tentatively TRBD2 (6 bases). Germline lookup yields CDR1 SQVTM and CDR2 ANQGSEA. V was clipped by 5 bases and J by 4 bases, with 21 bases between them. This CDR3 comprises 17 residues. The CDR3, as DNA: TGCAGCGTTCGCCAGTCACTAGCATACAAAGGGGCCAACGTCCTGACTTTC. Amino acid sequence: CSVRQSLAYKGANVLTF.

The CDR3 DNA reads as TGTGCCAGCAGCTCCACTCTAGCGAACACAGATACGCAGTATTTT. Its translation: CASSSTLANTDTQYF. The genes are TRBV7-9 and TRBJ2-3; a possible D gene is TRBD2 (6 bases). The CDR3 runs 15 residues. The V end was cut by 4 bases, the J end by 2 bases, with 13 bases between. Germline V CDR1 and CDR2: SEHNR, FQNEAQ (reference sequence).

This clone was observed a single time. The rearrangement uses TRBV7-8 and TRBJ2-1, with D perhaps given as TRBD1 or TRBD2 (5 bases each). This CDR3 spans 15 amino acids. Between the trimmed V and J ends, which lost 4 bases and 3 bases, there was a span of 13 bases. Germline V gene lookup returns CDR1 SGHVS and CDR2 FQNEAQ. This CDR3 reads CASSSGPPGYNEQFF. In DNA, the CDR3 is TGTGCCAGCAGCTCGGGACCGCCAGGCTACAATGAGCAGTTCTTC.

This chain links TRBV6-1 with TRBJ2-7; the D is unclear. Germline loops: CDR1 MNHNS, CDR2 SASEGT. The CDR3 is 13 amino acids. V gave up 8 bases and J gave up 0 bases, with 11 bases separating them. The CDR3 bases are TGTGCCAGCCAAGTAGAAATCTCCTACGAGCAGTACTTC. It encodes CASQVEISYEQYF.

The chain employs TRBV5-4 and TRBJ2-7; TRBD2 might be the D (6 bases). Trimming left V 4 bases short and J 12 bases short, with 14 bases between. Germline V gene lookup returns CDR1 SGHNT and CDR2 YYREEE (reference sequence). The CDR3 extends over 11 amino acids. For the CDR3, the DNA is TGTGCCAGCAGCCGCGGGACGTCGGTGTACTTC. Its protein product is CASSRGTSVYF.

V gene TRBV11-2 combines with J gene TRBJ2-3; TRBD1 might be the D (6 bases). Germline V gene lookup returns CDR1 SGHAT and CDR2 FQNNGV. CDR3 length: 16 residues. Deletions cut 0 bases from V and 3 bases from J, with 13 bases between. DNA of the CDR3: TGTGCCAGCAGCTTAGATCGGGGCACAGGGACAGATACGCAGTATTTT. It specifies CASSLDRGTGTDTQYF.

This rearrangement joins TRBV19 to TRBJ1-1; no firm D call. CDR3 size: 15 residues. The V gene's germline CDR1 is LNHDA and CDR2 SQIVND (reference sequence). The V gene lost 4 bases and the J gene lost 4 bases, with 16 bases spanning the gap. The CDR3: CASSKSVGASTEAFF. Here the CDR3 DNA reads TGTGCCAGTAGTAAATCGGTGGGCGCGAGCACTGAAGCTTTCTTT.

V is TRBV10-2 and J is TRBJ2-7; unclear D gene. The length of the CDR3 is 12 residues. Trimming removed 8 bases at V and 5 bases at J, with 13 bases between. The germline V gene has CDR1 WSHSY and CDR2 SAAADI. The CDR3 here is CASLGSSHEQYF. CDR3 bases: TGCGCCAGCTTAGGTAGCAGCCACGAGCAGTACTTC.

V usage is TRBV27 and J usage is TRBJ1-2, with 7 bases that match TRBD1. Germline CDR1 MNHEY, CDR2 SMNVEV (reference sequence). V lost 2 bases and J lost 4; bases outside the gene matches: 10. The CDR3 sequence is 16 residues long. The CDR3 nucleotides are TGTGCCAGCAGTTTAGGGTCGACAGGGTGGCCCTATGGCTACACCTTC. This codes for CASSLGSTGWPYGYTF.

The chain uses TRBV7-9 and TRBJ2-3, with unresolved D. The germline gives CDR1 SEHNR, CDR2 FQNEAQ (reference sequence). CDR3 length: 10 residues. Deletions cut 3 bases from V and 8 bases from J, with 3 bases between. The CDR3 DNA follows: TGTGCCAGCAGCTTTCCTACGCAGTATTTT. Amino acid sequence: CASSFPTQYF.

J is TRBJ2-3 and V is TRBV4-1; D possibly corresponds to TRBD1 (6 bases). The CDR3 is 15 amino acids. Trimming cost V 11 bases and J 3 bases, with 21 bases left between them. Germline V gives CDR1 MGHRA, CDR2 YSYEKL. CDR3 residues: CAQDPDRKITDTQYF. The CDR3, as DNA: TGCGCCCAGGATCCAGACAGGAAAATTACAGATACGCAGTATTTT.

The chain carries TRBV27 and TRBJ2-2; D is undetermined. Per the germline V gene, CDR1 is MNHEY and CDR2 is SMNVEV (reference sequence). V lost 6 bases and J lost 7, with 6 bases in between. This CDR3 comprises 11 residues. For the CDR3, the DNA is TGTGCCAGCAGAGAGCTCGGGGAGCTGTTTTTT. This encodes CASRELGELFF.

The chain joins TRBV7-9 to TRBJ2-7, with 14 bases that match TRBD2. V dropped 5 bases and J dropped 2; count of bases not matched to a gene: 8. Per germline, CDR1 SEHNR and CDR2 FQNEAQ (reference sequence). There are 17 residues in the CDR3. The CDR3 nucleotides are TGTGCCAGCAGCCCGGGACTAGCGGGAGTGCCTACCTACGAGCAGTACTTC. Its translation is CASSPGLAGVPTYEQYF.

CDR3 region: CAISVGNQPQHF. The CDR3 DNA is TGTGCCATCAGTGTAGGCAATCAGCCCCAGCATTTT. The chain combines TRBV10-3 with TRBJ1-5; D unresolved. CDR1 and CDR2 (germline): ENHRY, SYGVKD. The CDR3 covers 12 residues. The V gene lost 4 bases and the J gene lost 2 bases, with 3 bases spanning the gap.

CDR3 protein: CASSPEEQGNMNTEAFF. The CDR3 DNA sequence: TGTGCCAGCTCCCCTGAGGAGCAGGGAAACATGAACACTGAAGCTTTCTTT. This chain connects TRBV18 to TRBJ1-1; weak D call: TRBD1 (5 bases). Between the trimmed V and J ends, which lost 6 bases and 0 bases, there was a span of 20 bases. CDR3 length equals 17 residues. Germline V gives CDR1 KGHSH, CDR2 LQKENI.

This chain links TRBV5-4 with TRBJ2-7; 7 bases agree with TRBD1. V lost 4 bases to trimming and J lost 6 bases; unmatched junction nucleotides: 10. The CDR3 runs to 14 residues. Germline assignment: CDR1 SGHNT and CDR2 YYREEE (reference sequence). The CDR3 DNA reads as TGTGCCAGCAGCGAGACAGGGAAGTTTGGCGAGCAGTACTTC. This sequence encodes CASSETGKFGEQYF.

V is TRBV11-2 and J is TRBJ2-7; a weak D match, TRBD1 (6 bases). Trimming pared 1 base from V and 4 bases from J, leaving 14 bases between. The germline gives CDR1 SGHAT, CDR2 FQNNGV. This CDR3 has 15 residues. The DNA for the CDR3 is TGTGCCAGCAGCTTAGGCACAGGGCCGCTATACGAGCAGTACTTC. Protein sequence: CASSLGTGPLYEQYF.

This clone was seen a single time. The chain links TRBV4-3 to TRBJ1-3; 8 bases match TRBD1. Germline CDR1 reads LGHNA; CDR2 reads YSLEER. V dropped 4 bases and J dropped 1; count of bases not matched to a gene: 3. The CDR3 runs 15 residues. The CDR3 DNA reads TGCGCCAGCAGCCCCGACAGGGGTTCTGGAAACACCATATATTTT. Protein: CASSPDRGSGNTIYF.

V usage is TRBV5-6 and J usage is TRBJ1-1, with TRBD1 identical over 10 bases. This CDR3 is 17 amino acids long. Germline CDR1 SGHDT, CDR2 YYEEEE. The junction had 14 bases not matched to a gene; V was cut back by 6 bases and J by 3 bases. The CDR3 nucleotides read TGTGCCAGCAACACACTAGACAGGGGGCTACGATACACTGAAGCTTTCTTT. This translates into CASNTLDRGLRYTEAFF.